What follows is one T cell receptor (beta chain) and its context. Original handling: Amplification of reference gene primers was used by the study to estimate nucleated cell counts. Assay: immunoSEQ multiplex PCR; the TCRdb copy retains only in-frame clones and omits some. The V and J calls and clone size come from that table; D and trimming were worked out from the DNA. Of some 120,000 clones listed, 82% are singletons. The V and J ends lost 2 bases and 4 bases respectively, with 13 bases between them. The CDR3 covers 15 residues. Germline V gene data show CDR1 as LGHDT and CDR2 as YNNKEL (reference sequence). This specimen comes from a study of blood T cell repertoires in COVID-19. Across the whole study: COVID-19 samples collected from the United States, Italy and Spain covered acute and convalescent phases. The cDNA or gDNA used as material had been derived from T cells, B-cell-depleted T cells, or PBMCs.

The chain couples TRBV3-1 (or the pseudogene TRBV3-2) to TRBJ2-3; possibly TRBD2 for D (7 bases). This receptor was identified in a man aged 65 to 85 with acute or convalescent COVID-19. Sequencing was carried out using peripheral blood. The CDR3 sequence is CASSQWTGGADTQYF. CDR3 bases: TGTGCCAGCAGCCAATGGACGGGGGGCGCAGATACGCAGTATTTT.